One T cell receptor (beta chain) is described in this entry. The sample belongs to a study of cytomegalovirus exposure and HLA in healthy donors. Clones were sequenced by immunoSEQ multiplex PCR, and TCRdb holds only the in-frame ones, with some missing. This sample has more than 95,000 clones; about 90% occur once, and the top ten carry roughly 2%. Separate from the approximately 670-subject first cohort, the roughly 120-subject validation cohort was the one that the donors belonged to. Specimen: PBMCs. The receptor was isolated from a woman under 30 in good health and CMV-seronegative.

The CDR3 sequence is CATSRASGGLQETQYF. CDR3 in DNA: TGTGCCACCAGTCGGGCCAGCGGGGGACTCCAAGAGACCCAGTACTTC. This chain links TRBV15 with TRBJ2-5, with 8 bases identical to TRBD2. The germline gives CDR1 LNHNV, CDR2 YYDKDF (reference sequence). The trim removed 6 bases at V and 1 base at J, leaving 10 bases unmatched. The CDR3 extends over 16 amino acids. Combining the CDR3 with reference TRBV15 and TRBJ2-5 gives the whole variable domain DAMVIQNPRYQVTQFGKPVTLSCSQTLNHNVMYWYQQKSSQAPKLLFHYYDKDFNNEADTPDNFQSRRPNTSFCFLDIRSPGLGDTAMYLCATSRASGGLQETQYFGPGTRLLVL.